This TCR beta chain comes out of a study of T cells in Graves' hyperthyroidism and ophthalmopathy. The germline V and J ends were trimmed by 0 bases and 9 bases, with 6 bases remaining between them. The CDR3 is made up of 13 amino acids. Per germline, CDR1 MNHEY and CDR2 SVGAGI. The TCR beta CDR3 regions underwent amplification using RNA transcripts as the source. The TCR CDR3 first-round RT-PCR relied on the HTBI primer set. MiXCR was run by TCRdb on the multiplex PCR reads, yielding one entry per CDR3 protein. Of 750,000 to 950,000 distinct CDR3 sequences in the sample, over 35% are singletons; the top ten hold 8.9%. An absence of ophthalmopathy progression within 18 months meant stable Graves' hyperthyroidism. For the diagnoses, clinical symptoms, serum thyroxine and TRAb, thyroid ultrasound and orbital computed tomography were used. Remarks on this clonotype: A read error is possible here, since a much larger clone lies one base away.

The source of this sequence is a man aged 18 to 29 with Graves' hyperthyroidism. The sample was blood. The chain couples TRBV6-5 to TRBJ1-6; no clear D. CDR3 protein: CASSYSFGSPLHF. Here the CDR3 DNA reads TGTGCCAGCAGTTACTCGTTTGGTTCACCCCTCCACTTT.